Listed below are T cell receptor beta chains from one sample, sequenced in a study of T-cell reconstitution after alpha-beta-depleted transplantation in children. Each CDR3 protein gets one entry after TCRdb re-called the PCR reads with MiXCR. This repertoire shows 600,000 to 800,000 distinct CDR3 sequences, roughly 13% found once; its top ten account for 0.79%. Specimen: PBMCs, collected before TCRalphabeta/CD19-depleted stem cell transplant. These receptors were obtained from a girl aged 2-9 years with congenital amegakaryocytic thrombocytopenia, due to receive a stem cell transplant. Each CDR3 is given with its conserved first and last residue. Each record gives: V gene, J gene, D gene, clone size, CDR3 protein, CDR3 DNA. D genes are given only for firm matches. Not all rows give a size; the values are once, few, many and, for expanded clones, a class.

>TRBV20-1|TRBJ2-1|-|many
CSASRDHQEYNEQFF
TGCAGTGCTAGCAGGGACCACCAGGAGTATAATGAGCAGTTCTTC
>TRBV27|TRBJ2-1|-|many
CASSFVREDEQFF
TGTGCCAGCAGTTTCGTAAGGGAGGATGAGCAGTTCTTC
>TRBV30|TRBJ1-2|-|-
CAWTTRGNYGYTF
TGTGCCTGGACTACAAGGGGGAACTATGGCTACACCTTC
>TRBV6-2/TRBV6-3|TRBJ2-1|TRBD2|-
CASSYPGTSGRRFSNEQFF
TGTGCCAGCAGTTACCCCGGGACTAGCGGGAGAAGATTTTCAAATGAGCAGTTCTTC
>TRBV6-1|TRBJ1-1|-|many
CASSRGKAGTEAFF
TGTGCCAGCAGTCGGGGCAAAGCGGGCACTGAAGCTTTCTTT
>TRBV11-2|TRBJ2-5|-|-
CASTLESWQETQYF
TGTGCCAGCACCTTAGAGTCGTGGCAAGAGACCCAGTACTTC
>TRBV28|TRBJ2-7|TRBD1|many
CARGQDEQYF
TGTGCCAGGGGACAGGACGAGCAGTACTTC
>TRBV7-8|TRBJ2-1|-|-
CASSLGRASEQFF
TGTGCCAGCAGCTTGGGCCGGGCGAGTGAGCAGTTCTTC
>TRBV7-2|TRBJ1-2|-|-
CASSLSRTGYTF
TGTGCCAGCAGCTTAAGCCGAACAGGCTACACCTTC
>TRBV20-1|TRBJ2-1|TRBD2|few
CSAITGTSVPQGNEQFF
TGCAGTGCAATCACCGGGACTAGCGTTCCCCAGGGGAATGAGCAGTTCTTC
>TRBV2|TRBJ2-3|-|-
CASSFDFSSWTTEGDTQYF
TGTGCCAGCAGTTTCGACTTTTCTTCGTGGACTACCGAGGGGGATACGCAGTATTTT
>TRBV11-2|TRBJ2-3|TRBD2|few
CASSSPFSAGTITDTQYF
TGTGCCAGCAGCTCCCCATTCTCAGCGGGGACTATCACAGATACGCAGTATTTT
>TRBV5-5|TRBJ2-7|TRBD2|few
CASSFSAGADEQYF
TGTGCCAGCAGCTTTTCAGCGGGAGCAGACGAGCAGTACTTC
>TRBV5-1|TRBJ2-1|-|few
CASSFLVNEQFF
TGCGCCAGCAGCTTTCTCGTGAATGAGCAGTTCTTC
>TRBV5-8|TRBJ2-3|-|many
CASSLWGPGTDTQYF
TGTGCCAGCAGCTTGTGGGGGCCGGGCACAGATACGCAGTATTTT
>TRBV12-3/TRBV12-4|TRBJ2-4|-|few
CASSQDGLAKNIQYF
TGTGCCAGCAGTCAGGACGGACTAGCCAAAAACATTCAGTACTTC
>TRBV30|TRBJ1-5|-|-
CAWSGGADQHF
TGTGCCTGGAGTGGGGGGGCGGACCAGCATTTT
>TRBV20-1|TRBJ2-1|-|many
CSARDLQGKPYNEQFF
TGCAGTGCTAGAGATCTGCAGGGCAAGCCCTACAATGAGCAGTTCTTC